The 20 T cell receptor beta chains listed next were all sequenced from one sample in a study of early T cells in non-severe SARS-CoV-2 infection. TCRdb analysed the 5' RACE reads with MiXCR anew, one entry per CDR3 protein. The sample lists around 70,000 distinct CDR3 sequences; more than 10% were seen once. Source material: whole blood. Receptor source: an adult who was a healthcare worker with PCR-confirmed SARS-CoV-2 infection or an uninfected control (not recorded which).

This clonotype was found many times. This chain links TRBV28 with TRBJ2-5; 8 bases are shared with TRBD2. With V trimmed by 7 bases and J by 2 bases, 3 bases remained unmatched. CDR1 is MDHEN, CDR2 SYDVKM, per germline. The CDR3 loop spans 13 amino acids. The CDR3 here is CASKRGSQETQYF. The CDR3 DNA is TGTGCCAGCAAGCGGGGGTCACAAGAGACCCAGTACTTC.

This clonotype was seen only a few times. CDR3 DNA sequence: TGTGCCAGCAGCTCCAGACTAGCGGGGTCCAATGAGCAGTTCTTC. Amino acids: CASSSRLAGSNEQFF. This chain joins TRBV5-4 and TRBJ2-1, with 11 bases that match TRBD2. The V gene end was trimmed by 3 bases and the J gene end by 6 bases; junction bases not matched to a gene: 5. CDR1 and CDR2 from the germline V gene are SGHNT and YYREEE (reference sequence). The CDR3 runs to 15 residues.

This clonotype has a count of ten or more. This chain joins TRBV5-1 and TRBJ2-1; possibly TRBD2 for D (7 bases). Germline V CDR1 and CDR2: SGHRS, YFSETQ. Trimming took 4 bases from V and 7 from J, leaving 18 bases between them. The CDR3 is 15 amino acids. The CDR3 DNA follows: TGCGCCAGCAGCCCCCCGGGGGGCCTGGGAAATGAGCAGTTCTTC. This encodes CASSPPGGLGNEQFF.

CDR3 bases: TGTGCCATCGGGTCCCAAAATTCACCCCTCCACTTT. Translated: CAIGSQNSPLHF. The V and J genes are TRBV10-3 and TRBJ1-6; D remains ambiguous. The CDR3 length is 12 residues. Between the trimmed V and J ends, which lost 8 bases and 7 bases, there was a span of 9 bases. Germline values: CDR1 ENHRY, CDR2 SYGVKD.

This sequence joins TRBV7-9 and TRBJ2-2; 7 nucleotides line up with TRBD1. This CDR3 is 14 amino acids long. CDR1 SEHNR and CDR2 FQNEAQ come from the germline V gene (reference sequence). The junction had 6 bases not matched to a gene; V was cut back by 8 bases and J by 3 bases. CDR3: CASVLGTDTGELFF. The CDR3 DNA reads TGTGCCAGCGTCCTAGGGACAGACACCGGGGAGCTGTTTTTT.

V usage is TRBV20-1 and J usage is TRBJ1-1, with D maybe TRBD1 (6 bases). This CDR3 region has 14 residues. The V end lost 4 bases, the J end lost 0 bases, and 12 bases lay between the germline ends. Germline CDR1 reads DFQATT; CDR2 reads SNEGSKA (reference sequence). The DNA of the CDR3 is TGCAGTGCTAACGCCGGGACACTGAACACTGAAGCTTTCTTT. Amino acids: CSANAGTLNTEAFF.

The sample holds many counts of this clonotype. The V and J genes are TRBV18 and TRBJ2-7, with a possible D match to TRBD2 (5 bases). The CDR3 runs 14 residues. V dropped 0 bases and J dropped 2 bases, with 8 bases sitting between them. Germline values: CDR1 KGHSH, CDR2 LQKENI. The chain's CDR3 is CASSPPQTTYEQYF. CDR3 DNA sequence: TGTGCCAGCTCACCACCGCAGACTACCTACGAGCAGTACTTC.

This clonotype was found a few times. The genes are TRBV20-1 and TRBJ2-5, with a weak D call TRBD2 (5 bases). This CDR3 is built from 15 residues. With 0 bases removed from V and 4 bases from J, the gap between germline ends came to 15 bases. CDR1 is DFQATT, CDR2 SNEGSKA, per germline (reference sequence). CDR3 coding DNA: TGCAGTGCTAGAGATAAGGTCCTAGCCACAGAGACCCAGTACTTC. It translates to CSARDKVLATETQYF.

This clonotype appeared many times. The rearrangement uses TRBV28 and TRBJ2-5, with a weak D call TRBD2 (5 bases). The V end lost 8 bases, the J end lost 1 base, and 17 bases lay between the germline ends. Germline V gene lookup returns CDR1 MDHEN and CDR2 SYDVKM. The CDR3 is 15 residues long. The CDR3 bases are TGTGCCAGCTGCTACACGGACTCCCGCCAAGAGACCCAGTACTTC. Amino acid sequence: CASCYTDSRQETQYF.

Ten or more counts support this clonotype. CDR3 in amino acids: CASSYGQGTNYGYTF. As DNA, the CDR3 is TGTGCCAGCAGTTACGGGCAGGGGACTAACTATGGCTACACCTTC. The chain carries TRBV6-6 and TRBJ1-2, with D maybe TRBD1 (6 bases). CDR3 length: 15 residues. Germline lookup yields CDR1 MNHNY and CDR2 SVGAGI (reference sequence). V gave up 2 bases and J gave up 0 bases, with 10 bases separating them.

This clonotype has a count of ten or more. This chain links TRBV11-2 with TRBJ2-2, with D perhaps TRBD2 (5 bases). CDR1 and CDR2 from the germline V gene are SGHAT and FQNNGV. The CDR3 contains 15 residues. The V end was cut by 6 bases, the J end by 2 bases, with 13 bases between. The chain's CDR3 is CASSDQGSNTGELFF. The CDR3, as DNA: TGTGCCAGCAGTGATCAAGGGAGTAACACCGGGGAGCTGTTTTTT.

The gene calls are TRBV28 and TRBJ2-1; 12 bases line up with TRBD2. This CDR3 contains 15 residues. V lost 7 bases and J lost 10; bases outside the gene matches: 11. In germline, CDR1 is MDHEN, CDR2 SYDVKM. This CDR3 is CASTPGTSGYGEQFF. CDR3 in DNA: TGTGCCAGCACCCCCGGGACTAGCGGGTACGGGGAGCAGTTCTTC.

This clonotype was recorded a few times. The chain joins TRBV2 to TRBJ2-7; TRBD2 aligns across 10 bases. V shed 7 bases and J 7 bases; nucleotides not matched to a gene: 10. Germline V gene data show CDR1 as SNHLY and CDR2 as FYNNEI. This CDR3 is 14 amino acids long. CDR3 sequence: CASTIAGGGREQYF. CDR3 DNA: TGTGCCAGCACCATAGCGGGAGGAGGTAGGGAGCAGTACTTC.

This clonotype was seen ten or more times. This rearrangement joins TRBV7-2 to TRBJ2-3; 11 bases agree with TRBD2. Looked up from germline, CDR1 is SGHTA and CDR2 is FQGNSA. This CDR3 is built from 19 residues. Trimming took 1 base from V and 1 from J; bases not matched to a gene: 10. The CDR3 region is CASSLVSLAGGGGTDTQYF. In nucleotides, the CDR3 is TGTGCCAGCAGCTTAGTGTCTCTAGCGGGAGGAGGTGGCACAGATACGCAGTATTTT.

This clonotype has a count of ten or more. The V and J genes are TRBV11-2 and TRBJ1-2; D remains unclear. The germline gives CDR1 SGHAT, CDR2 FQNNGV. Trimming removed 5 bases from V and 5 bases from J, with 12 bases in between. CDR3 size: 13 residues. The CDR3 is CASSPWSRYGYTF. DNA of the CDR3: TGTGCCAGCAGCCCGTGGTCCCGATATGGCTACACCTTC.

In its sample, this clonotype was seen a few times. The chain couples TRBV29-1 to TRBJ1-1; the match to TRBD1 covers 7 bases. Germline CDR1 SQVTM, CDR2 ANQGSEA. CDR3 length: 14 residues. Unmatched junction bases numbered 10, after V lost 4 bases and J lost 5 bases. Here the CDR3 reads CSVGFPGGGTEAFF. CDR3 coding DNA: TGCAGCGTTGGTTTCCCAGGGGGGGGGACTGAAGCTTTCTTT. The full variable domain, completed using reference TRBV29-1 and TRBJ1-1, is SAVISQKPSRDICQRGTSLTIQCQVDSQVTMMFWYRQQPGQSLTLIATANQGSEATYESGFVIDKFPISRPNLTFSTLTVSNMSPEDSSIYLCSVGFPGGGTEAFFGQGTRLTVV.

This clonotype was seen only a few times. The rearrangement links TRBV5-1 to TRBJ2-3; TRBD1 might be the D (6 bases). V was cut by 5 bases and J by 0 bases, with 10 bases left in between. The CDR3 spans 14 residues. Germline V gives CDR1 SGHRS, CDR2 YFSETQ. CDR3 sequence (DNA): TGCGCCAGCAGTCACGGACAGAGCACAGATACGCAGTATTTT. This sequence encodes CASSHGQSTDTQYF.

About this clonotype: A much larger clone differs from this one at a single base, so this may be a read error. The chain carries TRBV27 and TRBJ1-2; no firm D call. The V end lost 4 bases, the J end lost 0 bases, and 9 bases lay between the germline ends. The CDR3 is 14 residues long. The germline CDR1 and CDR2 sequences are MNHEY and SMNVEV (reference sequence). The CDR3 is CASSCTAANYGYTF. DNA for the CDR3: TGTGCCAGCAGTTGTACAGCAGCTAACTATGGCTACACCTTC.

The chain recombines TRBV27 with TRBJ2-7, with a tentative D call TRBD2 (7 bases). Trimming removed 7 bases at V and 3 bases at J, with 34 bases between. The CDR3 covers 20 residues. The germline V gene has CDR1 MNHEY and CDR2 SMNVEV (reference sequence). As DNA, the CDR3 is TGTGCCAGCACCCAGTTTTCCCGGGGGCGAAGCGGGGCAGGCGTCTACGAGCAGTACTTC. Encoded protein: CASTQFSRGRSGAGVYEQYF.

This clonotype was found a few times. This rearrangement joins TRBV24-1 to TRBJ1-2, with a tentative D call TRBD1 (5 bases). Looked up from germline, CDR1 is KGHDR and CDR2 is SFDVKD. The germline V and J ends were trimmed by 6 bases and 7 bases, with 14 bases remaining between them. This CDR3 has 13 amino acids. The CDR3 coding sequence is TGTGCCACCAGTATAGGTAGGGACCGTGGCTACACCTTC. It specifies CATSIGRDRGYTF.